This section outlines one T cell receptor (beta chain) sequence together with its context. Antigen unknown. The data derive from a study of graft-versus-host responses after intestinal transplantation. Germline lookup yields CDR1 MDHEN and CDR2 SYDVKM. This CDR3 comprises 13 residues. Deletions cut 6 bases from V and 0 bases from J, with 8 bases between. Findings and caveats of the study: Some GvH clones appeared in ileal mucosa or blood before recipient bone marrow.

The data were produced by immunoSEQ multiplex PCR, yet TCRdb's version contains in-frame clones alone and is incomplete. The sample has 90,000 to 130,000 clones; 85% to 95% are singletons. This TCR came from a human donor who was the organ donor for an intestinal transplant. Sequenced material: unstimulated CD8+ T cells sorted from spleen or lymph node cells, taken before transplant. The rearrangement uses TRBV28 and TRBJ1-1; D is uncertain. CDR3 coding DNA: TGTGCCAGCAGATTTAACATGAACACTGAAGCTTTCTTT. This codes for CASRFNMNTEAFF.